This T cell receptor (beta chain) was sequenced during a study of shared clonotypes between healthy human individuals. The study's findings and limits: The study generally estimated greater richness for naive than memory subsets.

A word on this clone: Its specificity is not known.

Looked up from germline, CDR1 is LNHNV and CDR2 is YYDKDF (reference sequence). The CDR3 length is 15 residues. Losses at the gene ends were 4 bases for V and 6 bases for J; bases not matched to a gene: 9. Using around 180 ng DNA, roughly 33,000 T cell genomes, the sorted-subset replicate PCRs were run. Measured with immunoSEQ multiplex PCR; TCRdb has only the in-frame clones, and not every one. The sample holds hundreds of thousands of clones, around 96% seen once. The chain recombines TRBV15 with TRBJ2-5; 9 bases map to TRBD2. The clonotype was recovered from a woman aged 25 to 39 in good health. The source material was naive CD4+ T cells sorted from blood. Subset indicated: CD45RA+ positively selected. CDR3 nucleotides: TGTGCCACCAGCAAGCCGGGGCTAGCGGGAAAGACCCAGTACTTC. Its protein is CATSKPGLAGKTQYF.